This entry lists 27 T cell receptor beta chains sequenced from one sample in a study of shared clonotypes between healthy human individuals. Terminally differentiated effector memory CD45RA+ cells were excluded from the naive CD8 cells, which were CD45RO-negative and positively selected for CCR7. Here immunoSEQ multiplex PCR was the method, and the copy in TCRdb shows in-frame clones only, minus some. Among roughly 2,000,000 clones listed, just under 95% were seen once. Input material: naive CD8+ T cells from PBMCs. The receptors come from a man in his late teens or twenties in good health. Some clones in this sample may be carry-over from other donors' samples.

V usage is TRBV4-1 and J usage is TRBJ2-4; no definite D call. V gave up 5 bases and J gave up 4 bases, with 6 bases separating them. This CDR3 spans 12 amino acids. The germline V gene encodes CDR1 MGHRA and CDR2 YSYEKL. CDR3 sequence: CASSIGKNIQYF. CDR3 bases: TGCGCCAGCAGCATTGGGAAAAACATTCAGTACTTC.

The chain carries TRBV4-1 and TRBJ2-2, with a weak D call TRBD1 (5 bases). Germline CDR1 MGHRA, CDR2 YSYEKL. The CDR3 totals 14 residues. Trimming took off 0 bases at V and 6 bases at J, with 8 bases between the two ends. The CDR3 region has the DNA TGCGCCAGCAGCCAAGATCAAGGGGCCGGGGAGCTGTTTTTT. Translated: CASSQDQGAGELFF.

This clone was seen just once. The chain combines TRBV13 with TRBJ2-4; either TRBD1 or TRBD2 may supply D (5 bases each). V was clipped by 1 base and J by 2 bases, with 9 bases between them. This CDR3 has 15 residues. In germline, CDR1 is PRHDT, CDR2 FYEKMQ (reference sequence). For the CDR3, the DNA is TGTGCCAGCAGCTTAGTTCAGGGACCCAAAAACATTCAGTACTTC. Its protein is CASSLVQGPKNIQYF.

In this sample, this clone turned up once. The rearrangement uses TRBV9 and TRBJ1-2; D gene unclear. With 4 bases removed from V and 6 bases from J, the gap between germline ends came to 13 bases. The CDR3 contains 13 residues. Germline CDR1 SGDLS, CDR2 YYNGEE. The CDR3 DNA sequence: TGTGCCAGCAGCCCCCCGGCTTTGGATGGCTACACCTTC. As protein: CASSPPALDGYTF.

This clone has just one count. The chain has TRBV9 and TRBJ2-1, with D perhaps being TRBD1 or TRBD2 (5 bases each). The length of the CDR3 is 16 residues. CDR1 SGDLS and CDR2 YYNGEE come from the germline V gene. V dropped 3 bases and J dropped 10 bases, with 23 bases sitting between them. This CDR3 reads CASSGPEAVRDGEQFF. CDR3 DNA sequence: TGTGCCAGCAGCGGACCCGAGGCGGTGAGGGACGGGGAGCAGTTCTTC.

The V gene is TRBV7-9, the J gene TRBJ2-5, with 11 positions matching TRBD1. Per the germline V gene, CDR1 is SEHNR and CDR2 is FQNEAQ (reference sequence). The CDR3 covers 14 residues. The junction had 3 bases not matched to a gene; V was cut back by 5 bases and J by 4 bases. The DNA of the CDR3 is TGTGCCAGCAGCCAGGGACAGGGGGGAGAGACCCAGTACTTC. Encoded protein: CASSQGQGGETQYF.

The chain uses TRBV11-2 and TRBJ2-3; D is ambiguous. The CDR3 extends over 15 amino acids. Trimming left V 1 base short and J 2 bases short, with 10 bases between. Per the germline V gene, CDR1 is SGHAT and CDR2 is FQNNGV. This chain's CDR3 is CASSLGLRTTDTQYF. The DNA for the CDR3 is TGTGCCAGCAGCTTAGGGTTACGGACCACAGATACGCAGTATTTT. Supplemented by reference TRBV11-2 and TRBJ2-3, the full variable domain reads EAGVAQSPRYKIIEKRQSVAFWCNPISGHATLYWYQQILGQGPKLLIQFQNNGVVDDSQLPKDRFSAERLKGVDSTLKIQPAKLEDSAVYLCASSLGLRTTDTQYFGPGTRLTVL.

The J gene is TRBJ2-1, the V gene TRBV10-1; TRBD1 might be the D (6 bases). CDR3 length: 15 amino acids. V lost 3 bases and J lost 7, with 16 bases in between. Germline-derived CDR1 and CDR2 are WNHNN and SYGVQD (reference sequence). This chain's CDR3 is CASSDTGSLRNEQFF. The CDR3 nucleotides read TGCGCCAGCAGTGATACAGGGTCCCTCAGGAATGAGCAGTTCTTC.

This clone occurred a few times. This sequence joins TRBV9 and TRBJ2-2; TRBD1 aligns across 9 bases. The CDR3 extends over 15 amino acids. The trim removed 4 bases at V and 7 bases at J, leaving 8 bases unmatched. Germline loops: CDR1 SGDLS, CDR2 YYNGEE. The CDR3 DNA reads TGTGCCAGCAGCATAGGGACAGGGAAGGACGGGGAGCTGTTTTTT. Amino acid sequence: CASSIGTGKDGELFF.

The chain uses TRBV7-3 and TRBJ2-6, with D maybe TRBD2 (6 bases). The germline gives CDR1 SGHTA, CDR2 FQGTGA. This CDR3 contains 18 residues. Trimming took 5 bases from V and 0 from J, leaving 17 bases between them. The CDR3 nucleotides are TGTGCCAGCAGCGCCATAGGACGGGAGAGCTCTGGGGCCAACGTCCTGACTTTC. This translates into CASSAIGRESSGANVLTF.

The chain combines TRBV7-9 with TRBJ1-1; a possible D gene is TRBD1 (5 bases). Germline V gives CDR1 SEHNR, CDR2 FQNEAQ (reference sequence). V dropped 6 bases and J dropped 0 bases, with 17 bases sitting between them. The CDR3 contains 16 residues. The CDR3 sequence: CASSPTLGGMNTEAFF. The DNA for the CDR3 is TGTGCCAGCAGTCCTACACTTGGGGGGATGAACACTGAAGCTTTCTTT.

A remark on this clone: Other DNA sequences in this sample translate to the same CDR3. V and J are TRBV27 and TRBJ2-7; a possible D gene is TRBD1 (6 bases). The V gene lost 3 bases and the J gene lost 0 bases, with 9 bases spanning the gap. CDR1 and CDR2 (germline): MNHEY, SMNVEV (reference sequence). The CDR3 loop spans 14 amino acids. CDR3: CASSFTGSSYEQYF. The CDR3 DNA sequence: TGTGCCAGCAGTTTTACAGGGAGCTCCTACGAGCAGTACTTC.

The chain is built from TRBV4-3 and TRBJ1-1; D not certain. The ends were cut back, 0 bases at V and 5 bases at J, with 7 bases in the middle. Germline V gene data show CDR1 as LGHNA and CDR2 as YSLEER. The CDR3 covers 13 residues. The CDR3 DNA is TGCGCCAGCAGCCAAGATCGGTGGACTGAAGCTTTCTTT. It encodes CASSQDRWTEAFF.

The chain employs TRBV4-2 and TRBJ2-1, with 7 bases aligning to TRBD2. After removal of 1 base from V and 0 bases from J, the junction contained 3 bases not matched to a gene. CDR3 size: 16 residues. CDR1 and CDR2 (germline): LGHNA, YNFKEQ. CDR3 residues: CASSQGLAGSYNEQFF. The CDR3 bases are TGTGCCAGCAGCCAAGGTTTAGCGGGCTCCTACAATGAGCAGTTCTTC.

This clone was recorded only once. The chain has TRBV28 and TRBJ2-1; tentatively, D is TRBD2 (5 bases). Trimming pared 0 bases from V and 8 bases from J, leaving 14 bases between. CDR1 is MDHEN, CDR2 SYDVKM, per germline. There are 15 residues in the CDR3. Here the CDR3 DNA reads TGTGCCAGCAGTTTATGGCCTGAGGGAGAGGATGAGCAGTTCTTC. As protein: CASSLWPEGEDEQFF.

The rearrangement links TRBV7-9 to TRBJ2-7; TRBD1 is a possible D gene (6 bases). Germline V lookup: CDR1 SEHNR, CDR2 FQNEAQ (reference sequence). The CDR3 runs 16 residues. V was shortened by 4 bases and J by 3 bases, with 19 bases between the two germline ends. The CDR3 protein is CASSSSEWGPLYEQYF. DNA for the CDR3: TGTGCCAGCAGCTCATCTGAGTGGGGGCCCCTCTACGAGCAGTACTTC.

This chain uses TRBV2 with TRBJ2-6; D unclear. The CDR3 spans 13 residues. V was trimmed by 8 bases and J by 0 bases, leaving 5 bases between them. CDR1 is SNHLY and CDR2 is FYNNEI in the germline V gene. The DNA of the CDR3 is TGTGCCAGCGTCCTCTCTGGGGCCAACGTCCTGACTTTC. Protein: CASVLSGANVLTF.

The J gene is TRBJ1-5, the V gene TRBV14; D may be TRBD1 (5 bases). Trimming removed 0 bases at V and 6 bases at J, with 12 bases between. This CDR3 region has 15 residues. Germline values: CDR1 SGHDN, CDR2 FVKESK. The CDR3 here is CASSQDRAYGQPQHF. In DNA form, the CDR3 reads TGTGCCAGCAGCCAAGACAGGGCCTATGGTCAGCCCCAGCATTTT.

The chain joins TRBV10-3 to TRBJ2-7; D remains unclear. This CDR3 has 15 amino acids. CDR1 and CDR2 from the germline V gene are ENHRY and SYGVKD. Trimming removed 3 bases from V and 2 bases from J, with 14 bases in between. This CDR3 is CAISDPGPITYEQYF. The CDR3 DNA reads TGTGCCATCAGTGACCCGGGTCCCATTACCTACGAGCAGTACTTC.

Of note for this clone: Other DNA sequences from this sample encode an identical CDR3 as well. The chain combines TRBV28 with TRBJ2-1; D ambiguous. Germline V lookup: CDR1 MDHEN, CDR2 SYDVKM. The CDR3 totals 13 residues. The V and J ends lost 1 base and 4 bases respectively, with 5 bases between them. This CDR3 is CASSLSAYNEQFF. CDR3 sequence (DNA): TGTGCCAGCAGTTTATCGGCATACAATGAGCAGTTCTTC.

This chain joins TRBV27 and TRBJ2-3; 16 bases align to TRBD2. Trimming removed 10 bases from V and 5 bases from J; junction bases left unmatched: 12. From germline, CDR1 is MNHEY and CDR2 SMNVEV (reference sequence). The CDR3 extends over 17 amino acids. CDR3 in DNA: TGTGCCACCCGATCGGGACTAGCGGGAGGGTACAAAGATACGCAGTATTTT. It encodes CATRSGLAGGYKDTQYF.

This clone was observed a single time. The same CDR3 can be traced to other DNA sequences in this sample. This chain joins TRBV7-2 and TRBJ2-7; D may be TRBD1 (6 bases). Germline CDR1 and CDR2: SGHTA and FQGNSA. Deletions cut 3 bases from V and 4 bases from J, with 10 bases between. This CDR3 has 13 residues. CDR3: CASSLGRGYEQYF. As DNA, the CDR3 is TGTGCCAGCAGCTTGGGCAGGGGTTACGAGCAGTACTTC.

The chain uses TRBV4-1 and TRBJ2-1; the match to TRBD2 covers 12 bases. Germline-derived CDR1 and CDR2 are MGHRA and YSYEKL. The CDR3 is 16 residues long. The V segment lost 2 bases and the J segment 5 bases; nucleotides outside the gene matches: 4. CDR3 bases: TGCGCCAGCAGCCAAAGGGGGACTAGCGGGCACAATGAGCAGTTCTTC. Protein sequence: CASSQRGTSGHNEQFF.

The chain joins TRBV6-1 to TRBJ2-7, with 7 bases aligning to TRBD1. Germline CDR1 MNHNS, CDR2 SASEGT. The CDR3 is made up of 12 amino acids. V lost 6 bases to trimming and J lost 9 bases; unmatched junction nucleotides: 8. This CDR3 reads CASREQGTAQYF. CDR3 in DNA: TGTGCCAGCAGGGAACAGGGGACCGCGCAGTACTTC.

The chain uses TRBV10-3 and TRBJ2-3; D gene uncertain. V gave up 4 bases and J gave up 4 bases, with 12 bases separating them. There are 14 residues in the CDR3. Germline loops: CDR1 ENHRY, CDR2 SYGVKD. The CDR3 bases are TGTGCCATCAGTGGGATGGCTACGGCAGATACGCAGTATTTT. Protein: CAISGMATADTQYF.

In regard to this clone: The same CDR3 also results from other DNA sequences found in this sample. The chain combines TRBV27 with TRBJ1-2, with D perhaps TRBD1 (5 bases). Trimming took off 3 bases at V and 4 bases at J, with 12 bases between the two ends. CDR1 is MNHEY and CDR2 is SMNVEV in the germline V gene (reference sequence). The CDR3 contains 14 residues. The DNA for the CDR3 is TGTGCCAGCAGTTTTAGTGGGGCCGGCTATGGCTACACCTTC. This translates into CASSFSGAGYGYTF.

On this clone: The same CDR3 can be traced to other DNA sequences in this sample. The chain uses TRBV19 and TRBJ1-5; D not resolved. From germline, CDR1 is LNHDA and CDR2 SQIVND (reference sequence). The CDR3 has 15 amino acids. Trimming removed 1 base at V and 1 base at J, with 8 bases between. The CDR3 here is CASSIVPGSNQPQHF. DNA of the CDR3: TGTGCCAGTAGTATAGTCCCAGGCAGCAATCAGCCCCAGCATTTT.